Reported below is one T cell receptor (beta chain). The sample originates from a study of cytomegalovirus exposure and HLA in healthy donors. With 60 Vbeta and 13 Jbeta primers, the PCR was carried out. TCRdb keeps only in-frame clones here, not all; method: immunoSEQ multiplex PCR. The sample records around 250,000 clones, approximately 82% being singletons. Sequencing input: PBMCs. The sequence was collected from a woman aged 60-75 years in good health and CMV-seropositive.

In DNA form, the CDR3 reads TGCAGCACTAGCGGGCCCGCTGTTGAGGGTGAGCAGTTCTTC. Its protein product is CSTSGPAVEGEQFF. The chain joins TRBV29-1 to TRBJ2-1; 9 nucleotides align to TRBD2. J was trimmed by 9 bases and V by 8 bases; bases with no gene match: 14. Germline V gene lookup returns CDR1 SQVTM and CDR2 ANQGSEA. This CDR3 comprises 14 residues.